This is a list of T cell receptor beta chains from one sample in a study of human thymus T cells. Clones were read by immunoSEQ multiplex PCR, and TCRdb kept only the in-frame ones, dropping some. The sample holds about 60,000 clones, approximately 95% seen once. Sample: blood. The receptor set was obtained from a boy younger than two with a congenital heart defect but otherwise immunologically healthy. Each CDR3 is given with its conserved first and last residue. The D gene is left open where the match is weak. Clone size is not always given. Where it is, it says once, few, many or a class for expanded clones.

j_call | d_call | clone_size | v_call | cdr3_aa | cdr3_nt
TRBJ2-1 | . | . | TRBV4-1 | CASSQGKGGSYNEQFF | TGCGCCAGCAGCCAAGGAAAGGGGGGCTCCTACAATGAGCAGTTCTTC
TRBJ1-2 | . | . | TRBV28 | CASSSPGGRGGYTF | TGTGCCAGCAGTTCCCCCGGGGGCCGGGGGGGCTACACCTTC
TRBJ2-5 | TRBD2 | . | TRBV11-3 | CASSLAWTSGEQETQYF | TGTGCCAGCAGCTTAGCCTGGACTAGCGGGGAACAAGAGACCCAGTACTTC
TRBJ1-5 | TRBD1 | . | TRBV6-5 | CATYKGGQPQHF | TGTGCCACCTACAAAGGGGGCCAGCCCCAGCATTTT
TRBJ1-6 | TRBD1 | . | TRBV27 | CASSLYWVGDRGSPLHF | TGTGCCAGCAGTTTATATTGGGTGGGGGACAGGGGGTCACCCCTCCACTTT
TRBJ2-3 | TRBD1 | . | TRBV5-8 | CASSLGTGASTDTQYF | TGTGCCAGCAGCTTGGGGACAGGGGCTAGCACAGATACGCAGTATTTT
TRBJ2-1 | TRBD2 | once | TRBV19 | CASNRGSPYNEQFF | TGTGCCAGTAACCGCGGGAGTCCCTACAATGAGCAGTTCTTC
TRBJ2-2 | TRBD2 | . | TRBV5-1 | CASSRGLFWGTGELFF | TGCGCCAGCAGCCGGGGACTATTTTGGGGAACCGGGGAGCTGTTTTTT
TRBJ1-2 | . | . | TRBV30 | CAWSVLGLYGYTF | TGTGCCTGGAGTGTACTTGGCCTCTATGGCTACACCTTC
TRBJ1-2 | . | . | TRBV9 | CASSVEPILMTNYGYTF | TGTGCCAGCAGCGTAGAGCCCATCCTCATGACTAACTATGGCTACACCTTC
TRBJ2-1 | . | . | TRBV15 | CATSSALAYNEQFF | TGTGCCACCAGCAGTGCCCTAGCTTACAATGAGCAGTTCTTC
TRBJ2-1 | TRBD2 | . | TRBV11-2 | CASRHTSTSGIYNEQFF | TGTGCCAGCAGACATACCTCCACTAGCGGGATATACAATGAGCAGTTCTTC
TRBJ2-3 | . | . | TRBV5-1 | CAGQKSGPNSTDTQYF | TGCGCCGGACAGAAAAGCGGACCAAATAGCACAGATACGCAGTATTTT
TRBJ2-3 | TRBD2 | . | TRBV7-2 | CASSLALTRVAGESTDTQYF | TGTGCCAGCAGCTTAGCGCTTACGAGGGTAGCGGGAGAGAGCACAGATACGCAGTATTTT
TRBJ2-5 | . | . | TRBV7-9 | CASSFGSLVFQETQYF | TGTGCCAGCAGCTTTGGGTCCCTTGTTTTTCAAGAGACCCAGTACTTC
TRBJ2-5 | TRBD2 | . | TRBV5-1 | CASSFRLAGETQYF | TGCGCCAGCAGCTTCCGACTAGCGGGAGAGACCCAGTACTTC
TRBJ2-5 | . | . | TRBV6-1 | CASSQGPGSQETQYF | TGTGCCAGCAGTCAGGGGCCTGGGAGTCAAGAGACCCAGTACTTC
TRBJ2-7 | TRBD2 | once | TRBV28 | CASSLLGAQRGSYEQYF | TGTGCCAGCAGTTTATTAGGGGCCCAGCGGGGCTCCTACGAGCAGTACTTC
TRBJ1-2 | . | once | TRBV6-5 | CASSSAMARNYGYTF | TGTGCCAGCAGTTCCGCCATGGCCCGAAACTATGGCTACACCTTC
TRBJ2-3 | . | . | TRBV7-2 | CASSLVGGATDTQYF | TGTGCCAGCAGCTTAGTGGGGGGTGCCACAGATACGCAGTATTTT
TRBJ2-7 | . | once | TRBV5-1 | CASSLGPSSSYEQYF | TGCGCCAGCAGCTTGGGACCCTCTTCCTCCTACGAGCAGTACTTC
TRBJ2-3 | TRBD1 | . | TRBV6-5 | CASSARDRGTDTQYF | TGTGCCAGCAGTGCTCGGGACAGGGGAACAGATACGCAGTATTTT
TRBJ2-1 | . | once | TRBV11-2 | CASSFTARMYNEQFF | TGTGCCAGCAGCTTCACGGCTAGGATGTACAATGAGCAGTTCTTC
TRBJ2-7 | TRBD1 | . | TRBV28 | CASERGRNYEQYF | TGTGCCAGCGAGAGGGGGCGAAACTACGAGCAGTACTTC
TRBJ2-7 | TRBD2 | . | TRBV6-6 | CASSYSGTSGAYEQYF | TGTGCCAGCAGTTACTCTGGTACTAGCGGGGCCTACGAGCAGTACTTC
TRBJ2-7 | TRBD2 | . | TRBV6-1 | CASSEAIGTTYEQYF | TGTGCCAGCAGTGAAGCGATCGGGACTACCTACGAGCAGTACTTC
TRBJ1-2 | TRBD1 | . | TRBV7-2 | CASSLKGDSRYGYTF | TGTGCCAGCAGCTTAAAGGGGGACAGCCGCTATGGCTACACCTTC
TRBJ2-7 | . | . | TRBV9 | CASSVGASRGSYYYEQYF | TGTGCCAGCAGCGTAGGAGCATCCAGGGGCAGCTACTACTACGAGCAGTACTTC
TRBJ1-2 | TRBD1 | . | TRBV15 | CATSRDPGQIYGYTF | TGTGCCACCAGCAGAGATCCGGGACAGATCTATGGCTACACCTTC
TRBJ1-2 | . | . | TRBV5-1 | CASSLGSRGYGYTF | TGCGCCAGCAGCTTGGGGTCGAGGGGCTATGGCTACACCTTC
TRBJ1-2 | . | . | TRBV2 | CASSKGEGDGYTF | TGTGCCAGCAGTAAAGGGGAGGGGGATGGCTACACCTTC
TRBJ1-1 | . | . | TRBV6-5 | CASSYAGVWNTEAFF | TGTGCCAGCAGTTACGCAGGGGTATGGAACACTGAAGCTTTCTTT
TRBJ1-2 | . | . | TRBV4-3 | CASSQMQRNYGYTF | TGCGCCAGCAGCCAAATGCAGAGAAACTATGGCTACACCTTC
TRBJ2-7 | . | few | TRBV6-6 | CASSYSPGTYEQYF | TGTGCCAGCAGTTACTCGCCGGGAACCTACGAGCAGTACTTC
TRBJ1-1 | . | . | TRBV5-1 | CASRTLELGEGNTEAFF | TGCGCCAGCCGTACCCTTGAGTTAGGGGAGGGGAACACTGAAGCTTTCTTT
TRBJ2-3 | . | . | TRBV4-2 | CASSQGLSTDTQYF | TGTGCCAGCAGCCAAGGTCTCAGCACAGATACGCAGTATTTT
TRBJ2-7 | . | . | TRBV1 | CTSLPGLAGGGVSYEQYF | TGCACCAGCTTACCGGGACTAGCGGGAGGAGGGGTCTCCTACGAGCAGTACTTC
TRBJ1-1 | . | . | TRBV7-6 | CASSLWGKNTEAFF | TGTGCCAGCAGCTTGTGGGGGAAGAACACTGAAGCTTTCTTT
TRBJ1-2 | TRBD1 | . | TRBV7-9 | CASSPGQGTDGYTF | TGTGCCAGCAGCCCCGGACAGGGGACCGATGGCTACACCTTC
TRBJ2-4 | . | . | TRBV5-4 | CASSLASTKNIQYF | TGTGCCAGCAGCTTGGCCAGTACCAAAAACATTCAGTACTTC
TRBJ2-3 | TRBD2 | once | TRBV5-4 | CASSGGTSGGHPSTDTQYF | TGTGCCAGCAGCGGAGGGACTAGCGGGGGGCACCCTAGCACAGATACGCAGTATTTT
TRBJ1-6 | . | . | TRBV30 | CAWGGSGKKGGPPLHF | TGTGCCTGGGGCGGGTCCGGGAAGAAGGGAGGGCCACCCCTCCACTTT
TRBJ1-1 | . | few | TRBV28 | CASLRDNTEAFF | TGTGCCAGCCTCCGGGACAACACTGAAGCTTTCTTT
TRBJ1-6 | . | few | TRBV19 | CASSKRPSRVSSYNSPLHF | TGTGCCAGTAGTAAACGGCCCTCCAGGGTGAGCTCCTATAATTCACCCCTCCACTTT
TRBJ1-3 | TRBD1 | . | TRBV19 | CASSSGTAARNTIYF | TGTGCCAGTAGCTCCGGGACAGCTGCGAGAAACACCATATATTTT
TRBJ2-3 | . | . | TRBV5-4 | CASSLGAGAGEDTQYF | TGTGCCAGCAGCTTGGGGGCAGGGGCGGGGGAGGATACGCAGTATTTT
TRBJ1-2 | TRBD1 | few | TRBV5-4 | CASSPDRVIFGTYGYTF | TGTGCCAGCAGCCCGGACAGGGTCATCTTCGGCACATATGGCTACACCTTC
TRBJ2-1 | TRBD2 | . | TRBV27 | CASSLYTLAGYEQFF | TGTGCCAGCAGTTTATATACACTAGCGGGATATGAGCAGTTCTTC
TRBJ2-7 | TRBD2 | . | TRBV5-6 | CASSQGLATSYEQYF | TGTGCCAGCAGCCAGGGACTAGCGACCTCCTACGAGCAGTACTTC
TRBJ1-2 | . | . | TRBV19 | CASSPEASVYGYTF | TGTGCCAGTAGTCCCGAAGCATCCGTCTATGGCTACACCTTC
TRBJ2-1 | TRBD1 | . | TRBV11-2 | CASSLRGPNEQFF | TGTGCCAGCAGCTTAAGGGGGCCAAATGAGCAGTTCTTC
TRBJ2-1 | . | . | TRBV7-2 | CASSPRGSGYSSYNEQFF | TGTGCCAGCAGCCCGAGAGGCAGCGGGTATAGCTCCTACAATGAGCAGTTCTTC
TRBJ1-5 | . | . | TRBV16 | CASSPWGAAQPQHF | TGTGCCAGCAGCCCTTGGGGGGCGGCTCAGCCCCAGCATTTT